This is a list of T cell receptor beta chains from one sample in a study of identical twins. In TCRdb, the 5' RACE reads were re-called with MiXCR into one record per CDR3 protein. The data hold around 340,000 distinct CDR3 sequences, with 9% observed a single time. The sample consisted of naive T cells sorted from blood. The receptors come from a woman aged 45-60 years in good health. Both conserved end residues are trimmed from each CDR3.

>TRBV5-1|TRBJ2-2
ASSLEAATGELF
>TRBV5-1|TRBJ2-7
ASSLSPAGEYEQY
>TRBV2|TRBJ2-2
ASRGQFRTGELF
>TRBV5-1|TRBJ2-1
ASSLAGLNNEQF
>TRBV28|TRBJ2-5
ASSLLGKLQETQY
>TRBV27|TRBJ2-5
ASSATGWQETQY
>TRBV4-1|TRBJ2-4
ASSQDWLQGIPENIQY
>TRBV20-1|TRBJ1-1
SAKPSLNTEAF
>TRBV6-6|TRBJ2-3
ASSGLAGGVSTDTQY
>TRBV12-3/TRBV12-4|TRBJ1-1
ASSYRGGTEAF
>TRBV6-6|TRBJ1-1
ASSYTANTEAF
>TRBV6-5|TRBJ2-5
ASSYSIAGGKETQY
>TRBV7-9|TRBJ2-1
ASTLMGSESEQF
>TRBV3-1|TRBJ1-2
ASSQEEDPNYGYT
>TRBV12-3/TRBV12-4|TRBJ2-7
ASGRDSYEQY
>TRBV27|TRBJ1-4
ASSLLGNRVGEEKLF
>TRBV19|TRBJ1-2
ASSPPHRVSGYT
>TRBV6-6|TRBJ1-5
ASSYSQTAQPQH
>TRBV12-3/TRBV12-4|TRBJ2-1
ASTRTSEQF
>TRBV5-1|TRBJ1-1
ASSLGVHGQNTEAF
>TRBV20-1|TRBJ2-1
SARDPRLAGGGDEQF
>TRBV4-1|TRBJ2-3
ASSQEPGADTQY
>TRBV6-5|TRBJ2-6
ASTGDSGANVLT
>TRBV5-6|TRBJ1-2
ASSFQGDGYT
>TRBV4-1|TRBJ2-2
ASSQEASGRASGELF
>TRBV20-1|TRBJ2-5
SAPNVAGSETQY
>TRBV25-1|TRBJ2-5
ASTPKGGVTAQY
>TRBV10-2|TRBJ2-1
ASSESQRGNEQF
>TRBV20-1|TRBJ2-2
SAREGSSGTGELF
>TRBV5-1|TRBJ2-1
ASSLPGTYEQF
>TRBV7-6|TRBJ2-3
ASVPGLAGGGTDTQY
>TRBV29-1|TRBJ2-7
SALVAYEQY
>TRBV27|TRBJ2-1
ASSFSPGTRDNEQF